The 24 T cell receptor beta chains in this list originate from one sample, sequenced in a study of T cells in Graves' hyperthyroidism and ophthalmopathy. Using RNA transcripts as the source, TCR beta CDR3 regions were amplified. During a first-round RT-PCR of the TCR CDR3, the HTBI primer set was used. Each CDR3 protein gets one entry after TCRdb re-called the multiplex PCR reads with MiXCR. The table records some 300,000 distinct CDR3 sequences, about 14% of them present only once. Sequenced input: blood. The receptors were sampled from a woman under 40 with Graves' hyperthyroidism that later progressed to Graves' ophthalmopathy.

The CDR3 region is CASTLAGFTDTQYF. DNA for the CDR3: TGTGCCAGCACCCTAGCGGGATTCACAGATACGCAGTATTTT. The rearrangement joins TRBV7-2 to TRBJ2-3, with 9 bases matching TRBD2. V lost 7 bases to trimming and J lost 2 bases; unmatched junction nucleotides: 4. This CDR3 has 14 residues. Germline-derived CDR1 and CDR2 are SGHTA and FQGNSA.

The CDR3 is CATSGNRGGTQYF. As DNA, the CDR3 is TGTGCCACCAGCGGCAACAGGGGCGGTACGCAGTATTTT. V is TRBV15 and J is TRBJ2-3, with 7 bases matching TRBD1. The CDR3 loop spans 13 amino acids. The V and J ends lost 5 bases and 8 bases, in that order; junction bases with no gene match: 7. Germline CDR1 LNHNV, CDR2 YYDKDF (reference sequence).

The rearrangement joins TRBV5-6 to TRBJ2-3, with 9 bases lining up with TRBD2. Germline loops: CDR1 SGHDT, CDR2 YYEEEE. V shed 4 bases and J 5 bases; nucleotides not matched to a gene: 17. The CDR3 has 18 amino acids. The CDR3 bases are TGTGCCAGCAGCCCGTGGCGGGAGGGCCCGTTGGGTGGAGATACGCAGTATTTT. Its protein is CASSPWREGPLGGDTQYF. Together with reference TRBV5-6 and TRBJ2-3, the CDR3 gives the full variable domain: DAGVTQSPTHLIKTRGQQVTLRCSPKSGHDTVSWYQQALGQGPQFIFQYYEEEERQRGNFPDRFSGHQFPNYSSELNVNALLLGDSALYLCASSPWREGPLGGDTQYFGPGTRLTVL.

In its sample, this clonotype was seen many times. The chain carries TRBV11-2 and TRBJ1-1; no definite D call. Deletions cut 1 base from V and 1 base from J, with 16 bases between. This CDR3 contains 17 residues. CDR1 SGHAT and CDR2 FQNNGV come from the germline V gene. CDR3 sequence reads: CASSLGFGILENTEAFF. In DNA form, the CDR3 reads TGTGCCAGCAGCTTAGGTTTCGGGATTTTGGAGAACACTGAAGCTTTCTTT.

This clonotype was detected ten times or more. This sequence joins TRBV20-1 and TRBJ2-2; D ambiguous. This CDR3 is built from 14 residues. Germline V gene lookup returns CDR1 DFQATT and CDR2 SNEGSKA (reference sequence). Trimming took off 3 bases at V and 0 bases at J, with 8 bases between the two ends. The CDR3 reads CSARDPTNTGELFF. CDR3 in DNA: TGCAGTGCTAGGGACCCTACGAACACCGGGGAGCTGTTTTTT.

This clonotype was counted many times. CDR3 nucleotides: TGTGCCAGTAGTTGGCCGACGGATAGCATAATGAACACTGAAGCTTTCTTT. It encodes CASSWPTDSIMNTEAFF. This chain connects TRBV19 to TRBJ1-1; D is ambiguous. V dropped 5 bases and J dropped 0 bases, with 19 bases sitting between them. The CDR3 is 17 residues long. Germline-derived CDR1 and CDR2 are LNHDA and SQIVND (reference sequence). The full variable domain, its missing parts supplied by reference TRBV19 and TRBJ1-1, is DGGITQSPKYLFRKEGQNVTLSCEQNLNHDAMYWYRQDPGQGLRLIYYSQIVNDFQKGDIAEGYSVSREKKESFPLTVTSAQKNPTAFYLCASSWPTDSIMNTEAFFGQGTRLTVV.

In this sample, this clonotype turned up many times. The V and J genes are TRBV29-1 and TRBJ1-2; TRBD1 might be the D (6 bases). V lost 7 bases and J lost 2, with 23 bases in between. Germline CDR1 reads SQVTM; CDR2 reads ANQGSEA. This CDR3 comprises 16 residues. The CDR3: CSGSQFNREGNYGYTF. CDR3 DNA sequence: TGCAGCGGATCCCAGTTTAACAGGGAGGGGAACTATGGCTACACCTTC.

The V gene is TRBV5-4, the J gene TRBJ2-7, with TRBD1 matching over 8 bases. The CDR3 spans 14 residues. Germline values: CDR1 SGHNT, CDR2 YYREEE (reference sequence). V trimming: 4 bases; J trimming: 1 base; junction bases outside the gene matches: 4. This chain's CDR3 is CASSRDRGSYEQYF. For the CDR3, the DNA is TGTGCCAGCAGCCGTGACAGGGGATCCTACGAGCAGTACTTC.

The table lists this clonotype with many counts. This chain links TRBV30 with TRBJ2-1; D is undetermined. Germline CDR1 and CDR2: GTSNPN and SVGIG (reference sequence). This CDR3 contains 15 residues. V was trimmed by 0 bases and J by 7 bases, leaving 16 bases between them. The CDR3 spells CAWSVTPGDVNEQFF. In nucleotides, the CDR3 is TGTGCCTGGAGTGTTACCCCTGGTGATGTTAATGAGCAGTTCTTC.

There are many counts of this clonotype. This rearrangement joins TRBV6-4 to TRBJ2-5, with 8 bases aligning to TRBD1. With V trimmed by 5 bases and J by 5 bases, 13 bases remained unmatched. Per germline, CDR1 MRHNA and CDR2 SNTAGT. The CDR3 extends over 16 amino acids. CDR3 coding DNA: TGTGCCAGCAGTTATCCGCGTGCAGGGGGCATCGAGACCCAGTACTTC. Translating gives CASSYPRAGGIETQYF.

This clonotype was seen at least ten times. The chain combines TRBV28 with TRBJ2-7; D not resolved. The CDR3 consists of 11 residues. Germline CDR1 is MDHEN and CDR2 is SYDVKM. V dropped 7 bases and J dropped 7 bases, with 11 bases sitting between them. The CDR3 coding sequence is TGTGCCAGCAATGCCAACGGGGAGCAGTACTTC. It specifies CASNANGEQYF.

This clonotype was counted at least ten times. The chain links TRBV27 to TRBJ2-1, with 11 nucleotides matching TRBD2. V lost 3 bases and J lost 8; bases outside the gene matches: 6. The CDR3 extends over 15 amino acids. Germline CDR1 reads MNHEY; CDR2 reads SMNVEV (reference sequence). CDR3 sequence: CASSFGTSGGDEQFF. The CDR3 DNA is TGTGCCAGCAGTTTCGGGACTAGCGGAGGGGATGAGCAGTTCTTC.

CDR3 amino acids: CASSLYPRGGGTKNIQYF. The CDR3 region has the DNA TGTGCCAGCAGCTTATATCCAAGGGGGGGGGGGACCAAAAACATTCAGTACTTC. The chain employs TRBV7-2 and TRBJ2-4, with a possible D match to TRBD2 (7 bases). The CDR3 is made up of 18 amino acids. V was trimmed by 2 bases and J by 2 bases, leaving 19 bases between them. Germline lookup yields CDR1 SGHTA and CDR2 FQGNSA.

The sample holds many counts of this clonotype. The chain is built from TRBV28 and TRBJ2-1; TRBD2 aligns across 9 bases. The CDR3 length is 16 residues. The germline gives CDR1 MDHEN, CDR2 SYDVKM. J gave up 4 bases and V 1 base, and 5 bases lay outside the gene matches. CDR3: CASSLSASGMYNEQFF. In DNA, the CDR3 is TGTGCCAGCAGTTTATCGGCTAGCGGGATGTACAATGAGCAGTTCTTC.

This clonotype was observed a handful of times. The chain combines TRBV14 with TRBJ1-2; no clear D. The CDR3 has 15 residues. Trimming removed 4 bases at V and 6 bases at J, with 18 bases between. Germline V gene lookup returns CDR1 SGHDN and CDR2 FVKESK. CDR3 amino acids: CASSPLIITMDGYTF. The CDR3 DNA reads as TGTGCCAGCAGCCCCCTCATAATCACAATGGATGGCTACACCTTC.

This clonotype was picked up many times. The chain has TRBV12-3 or TRBV12-4 and TRBJ1-5, with a possible D match to TRBD1 (5 bases). V shed 1 base and J shed 7 bases, with 11 bases lying between them. This CDR3 has 14 amino acids. The CDR3 DNA sequence: TGTGCCAGCAGTTTAGACGCAGGGAGACAGCCCCAGCATTTT. Translated, it gives CASSLDAGRQPQHF.

This clonotype was detected many times. The chain recombines TRBV5-1 with TRBJ2-3, with 7 positions matching TRBD1. This CDR3 is built from 18 residues. Losses at the gene ends were 1 base for V and 0 bases for J; bases not matched to a gene: 11. In germline, CDR1 is SGHRS, CDR2 YFSETQ. Written as DNA, the CDR3 is TGCGCCAGCAGCTTGCACCGGGACAGCCTGTCTAGCACAGATACGCAGTATTTT. It specifies CASSLHRDSLSSTDTQYF.

In regard to this clonotype: With a much larger clone just one base away, this may be a read error. The V call is TRBV7-9, the J call TRBJ1-5, with 10 bases aligning to TRBD1. The CDR3 spans 16 residues. After removal of 5 bases from V and 6 bases from J, the junction contained 10 bases not matched to a gene. Germline CDR1 SEHNR, CDR2 FQNEAQ (reference sequence). The CDR3, as DNA: TGTGCCAGCAGCAGAGGGGGGACAGGGGATCCTCAGCCCCAGCATTTT. Residues: CASSRGGTGDPQPQHF.

This clonotype was seen at least ten times. The chain joins TRBV18 to TRBJ1-1; TRBD1 matches at 7 bases. The CDR3 has 18 amino acids. V was clipped by 3 bases and J by 0 bases; unmatched bases: 13. CDR1 is KGHSH and CDR2 is LQKENI in the germline V gene. CDR3 nucleotide sequence: TGTGCCAGCTCACCCAACGCAGGGGGTACCGCTTTGAACACTGAAGCTTTCTTT. It translates to CASSPNAGGTALNTEAFF.

This clonotype has only a few counts. The chain is built from TRBV7-9 and TRBJ1-4; possible D gene TRBD1, 6 bases. V dropped 1 base and J dropped 3 bases, with 12 bases sitting between them. From germline, CDR1 is SEHNR and CDR2 FQNEAQ (reference sequence). The CDR3 totals 16 residues. The CDR3 nucleotides read TGTGCCAGCAGCTTAGGGGCACAGGGTGCTAATGAAAAACTGTTTTTT. It codes for CASSLGAQGANEKLFF.

This clonotype was detected ten times or more. The chain links TRBV28 to TRBJ2-7; 10 bases are a match to TRBD1. Germline lookup yields CDR1 MDHEN and CDR2 SYDVKM. The CDR3 has 17 residues. V lost 2 bases, J lost 0 bases, and 7 bases stayed unmatched. In nucleotides, the CDR3 is TGTGCCAGCAGTTTAGCCCCGGGACAGGGGTCCTCCTACGAGCAGTACTTC. As protein: CASSLAPGQGSSYEQYF.

There are many counts of this clonotype. The chain combines TRBV6-5 with TRBJ2-4, with 10 bases matching TRBD1. J lost 0 bases, V lost 6 bases, and 8 bases had no gene match. Germline V CDR1 and CDR2: MNHEY, SVGAGI. The CDR3 loop spans 17 amino acids. The CDR3 is CASRPGQGPLAKNIQYF. In nucleotides, the CDR3 is TGTGCCAGCAGGCCGGGACAGGGGCCACTAGCCAAAAACATTCAGTACTTC.

This clonotype occurred many times. The rearrangement links TRBV28 to TRBJ2-3; 14 nucleotides agree with TRBD2. The germline CDR1 and CDR2 sequences are MDHEN and SYDVKM. J was trimmed by 5 bases and V by 5 bases; bases with no gene match: 6. CDR3 size: 16 residues. CDR3 loop: CASSEGLAGDQDTQYF. The CDR3 DNA reads as TGTGCCAGCAGTGAGGGACTAGCGGGAGATCAAGATACGCAGTATTTT.

This clonotype was observed many times. The V call is TRBV27, the J call TRBJ2-7; 9 positions match TRBD1. With 6 bases clipped from V and 5 bases from J, the junction kept 8 bases outside the gene matches. This CDR3 is built from 14 residues. From germline, CDR1 is MNHEY and CDR2 SMNVEV (reference sequence). This chain's CDR3 is CASRPMGTGNEQYF. CDR3 DNA: TGTGCCAGCAGGCCGATGGGGACAGGGAACGAGCAGTACTTC.